These 7 T cell receptor beta chains originate from one sample sequenced in a study of blood T cell repertoires in COVID-19. TCRdb's table, derived via immunoSEQ multiplex PCR, lists solely in-frame clones and lacks some. This table holds fewer than 500,000 clones, over 85% found once. The sequenced sample was peripheral blood. These receptors all stem from a man aged 18-30 years with COVID-19, enrolled during active disease.

This chain joins TRBV2 and TRBJ1-6, with D maybe TRBD1 (6 bases). Trimming took 5 bases from V and 8 from J, leaving 13 bases between them. The CDR3 is 14 residues long. The V gene's germline CDR1 is SNHLY and CDR2 FYNNEI. Here the CDR3 DNA reads TGTGCCAGCAGTTATTTGGGGGCGGATTCACCCCTCCACTTT. Residues: CASSYLGADSPLHF.

The chain combines TRBV5-4 with TRBJ2-3, with 7 bases aligning to TRBD2. Looked up from germline, CDR1 is SGHNT and CDR2 is YYREEE (reference sequence). The CDR3 is made up of 15 amino acids. V was pared by 0 bases and J by 6 bases, with 7 bases of the junction left unmatched. The CDR3 coding sequence is TGTGCCAGCAGCTTGGGAGGCAGCGGGGCGGATACGCAGTATTTT. Translating it yields CASSLGGSGADTQYF.

The chain combines TRBV12-5 with TRBJ1-2, with 9 bases identical to TRBD1. This CDR3 contains 15 residues. Germline V CDR1 and CDR2: LGHNT, FRNRAP. The trim removed 5 bases at V and 4 bases at J, leaving 8 bases unmatched. The CDR3 reads CASGGRGQGAYGYTF. CDR3 DNA sequence: TGTGCTAGTGGTGGCCGGGGACAGGGTGCCTATGGCTACACCTTC.

This chain connects TRBV4-2 to TRBJ2-1; 8 bases fit TRBD2. The CDR3 length is 15 residues. J was trimmed by 6 bases and V by 3 bases; bases with no gene match: 7. Germline loops: CDR1 LGHNA, CDR2 YNFKEQ. The DNA of the CDR3 is TGTGCCAGCAGCCATACTAGCGGAGCTTTCAATGAGCAGTTCTTC. It encodes CASSHTSGAFNEQFF.

The rearrangement links TRBV7-2 to TRBJ1-6, with D possibly matching TRBD1 (5 bases). The germline V and J ends were trimmed by 2 bases and 5 bases, with 10 bases remaining between them. The CDR3 is 15 residues long. The germline V gene encodes CDR1 SGHTA and CDR2 FQGNSA. DNA for the CDR3: TGTGCCAGCAGCTTAATCGCAGGGAATAATTCACCCCTCCACTTT. Its protein is CASSLIAGNNSPLHF. The full variable domain, rest sourced from reference TRBV7-2 and TRBJ1-6, is GAGVSQSPSNKVTEKGKDVELRCDPISGHTALYWYRQSLGQGLEFLIYFQGNSAPDKSGLPSDRFSAERTGGSVSTLTIQRTQQEDSAVYLCASSLIAGNNSPLHFGNGTRLTVT.

In this sample, this clone turned up many times. The chain links TRBV30 to TRBJ1-2; tentative D call: TRBD1 (5 bases). CDR1 is GTSNPN, CDR2 SVGIG, per germline (reference sequence). Trimming removed 5 bases from V and 8 bases from J, with 12 bases in between. The CDR3 totals 11 residues. CDR3 protein: CAWEEKGGYTF. CDR3 in DNA: TGTGCCTGGGAGGAGAAGGGGGGCTACACCTTC.

The chain recombines TRBV9 with TRBJ2-3; the D gene is possibly TRBD1 (5 bases). The ends were cut back, 1 base at V and 2 bases at J, with 14 bases in the middle. This CDR3 comprises 16 residues. CDR1 is SGDLS and CDR2 is YYNGEE in the germline V gene. The CDR3 DNA reads as TGTGCCAGCAGCGTATCACCACAGGTAGCCACAGATACGCAGTATTTT. Its translation: CASSVSPQVATDTQYF.